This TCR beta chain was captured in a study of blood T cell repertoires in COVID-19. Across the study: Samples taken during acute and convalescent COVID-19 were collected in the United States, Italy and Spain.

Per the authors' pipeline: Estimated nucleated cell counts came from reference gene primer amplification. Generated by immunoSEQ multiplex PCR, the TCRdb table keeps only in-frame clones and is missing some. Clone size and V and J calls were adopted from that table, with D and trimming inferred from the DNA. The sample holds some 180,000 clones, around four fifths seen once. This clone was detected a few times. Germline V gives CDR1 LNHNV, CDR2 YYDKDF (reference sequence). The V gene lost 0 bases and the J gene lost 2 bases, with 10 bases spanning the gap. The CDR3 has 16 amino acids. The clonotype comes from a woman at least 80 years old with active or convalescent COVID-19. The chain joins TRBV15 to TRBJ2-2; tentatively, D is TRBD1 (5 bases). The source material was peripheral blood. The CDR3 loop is CATSRDQGSNTGELFF. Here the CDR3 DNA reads TGTGCCACCAGCAGAGATCAGGGTAGTAACACCGGGGAGCTGTTTTTT.